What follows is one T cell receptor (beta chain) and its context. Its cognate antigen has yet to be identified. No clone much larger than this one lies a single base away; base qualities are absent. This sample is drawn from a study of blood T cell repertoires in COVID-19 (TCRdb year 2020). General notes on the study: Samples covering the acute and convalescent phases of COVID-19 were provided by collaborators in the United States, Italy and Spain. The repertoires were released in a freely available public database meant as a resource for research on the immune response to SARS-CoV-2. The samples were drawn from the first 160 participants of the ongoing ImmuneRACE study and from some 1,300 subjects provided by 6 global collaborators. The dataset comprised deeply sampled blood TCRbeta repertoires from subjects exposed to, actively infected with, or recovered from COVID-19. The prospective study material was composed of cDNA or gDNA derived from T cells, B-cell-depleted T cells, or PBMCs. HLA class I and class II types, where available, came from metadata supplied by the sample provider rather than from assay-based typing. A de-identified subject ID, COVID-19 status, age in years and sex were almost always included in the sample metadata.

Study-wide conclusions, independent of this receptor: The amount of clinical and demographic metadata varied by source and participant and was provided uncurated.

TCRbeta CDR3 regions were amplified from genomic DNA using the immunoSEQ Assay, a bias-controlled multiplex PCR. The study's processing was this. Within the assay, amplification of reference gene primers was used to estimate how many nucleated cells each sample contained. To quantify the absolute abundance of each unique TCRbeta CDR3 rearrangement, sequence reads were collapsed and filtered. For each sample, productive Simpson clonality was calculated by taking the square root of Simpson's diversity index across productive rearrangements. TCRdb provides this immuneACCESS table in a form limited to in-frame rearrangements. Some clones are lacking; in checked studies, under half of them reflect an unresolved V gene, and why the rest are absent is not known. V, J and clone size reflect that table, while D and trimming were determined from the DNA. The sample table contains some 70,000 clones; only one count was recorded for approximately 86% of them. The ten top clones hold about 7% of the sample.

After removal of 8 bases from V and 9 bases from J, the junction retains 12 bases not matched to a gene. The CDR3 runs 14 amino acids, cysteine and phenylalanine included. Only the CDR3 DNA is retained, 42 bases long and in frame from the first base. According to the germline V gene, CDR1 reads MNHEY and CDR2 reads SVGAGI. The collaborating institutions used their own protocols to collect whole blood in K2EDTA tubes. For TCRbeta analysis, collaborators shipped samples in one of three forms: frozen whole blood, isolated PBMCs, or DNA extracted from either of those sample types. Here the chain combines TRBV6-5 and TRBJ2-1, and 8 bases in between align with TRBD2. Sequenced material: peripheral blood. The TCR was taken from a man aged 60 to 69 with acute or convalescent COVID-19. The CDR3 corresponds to CASGYTSGGGEQFF. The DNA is TGTGCCAGCGGCTATACATCCGGGGGGGGTGAGCAGTTCTTC.